The clone carrying this T cell receptor beta chain was seen a few times. The data were obtained in a study of T cells after yellow fever vaccination. As TCR cDNA was made by 5'RACE template switching, a universal primer site and UMIs were added. TCRdb re-analysed the 5' RACE reads in MiXCR, keeping a single row per CDR3 protein. Here the sample spans roughly 330,000 distinct CDR3 sequences, about 4% being singletons. The CDR3 runs 15 residues. The germline V gene has CDR1 SGHTA and CDR2 FQGTGA. V lost 5 bases, J lost 0 bases, and 12 bases lay in between. This chain uses TRBV7-3 with TRBJ2-3; D is tentatively TRBD1 or TRBD2 (5 bases each). The origin of this receptor is a man aged 18 to 30 who received the YFV17D yellow fever vaccine. The sequencing used PBMCs, collected 5 days after the yellow fever booster vaccination. CDR3 nucleotides: TGTGCCAGCAGCGCCCTAGGGGAGAGCACAGATACGCAGTATTTT. Protein product: CASSALGESTDTQYF.